This entry lists 4 T cell receptor beta chains sequenced from one sample in a study of T cell responses to AZD1222 COVID-19 vaccine. Produced via immunoSEQ multiplex PCR; TCRdb's table is partial and in-frame only. This table holds some 110,000 clones, 80% to 95% found once. Sample: peripheral blood, taken 28 days after the second AZD1222 dose. Receptors originate from an adult who received the AZD1222 COVID-19 vaccine.

The chain recombines TRBV7-3 with TRBJ2-3, with TRBD1 matching over 7 bases. Germline CDR1 SGHTA, CDR2 FQGTGA. J gave up 3 bases and V 3 bases, and 3 bases lay outside the gene matches. The CDR3 totals 14 residues. CDR3 sequence: CASSLTGSTDTQYF. The CDR3 DNA reads TGTGCCAGCAGCTTGACAGGGTCAACAGATACGCAGTATTTT.

This clone was observed a handful of times. The rearrangement links TRBV27 to TRBJ2-7; possible D gene TRBD2, 6 bases. The CDR3 spans 15 residues. Germline CDR1 reads MNHEY; CDR2 reads SMNVEV (reference sequence). The ends were cut back, 2 bases at V and 2 bases at J, with 13 bases in the middle. As DNA, the CDR3 is TGTGCCAGCAGTTTAGGGACGGGAGCTGCCTACGAGCAGTACTTC. Amino acid sequence: CASSLGTGAAYEQYF.

This chain joins TRBV5-4 and TRBJ1-3; D not certain. With 4 bases removed from V and 4 bases from J, the gap between germline ends came to 3 bases. The V gene's germline CDR1 is SGHNT and CDR2 YYREEE (reference sequence). CDR3 length: 11 amino acids. The CDR3 loop reads CASSGGNTIYF. CDR3 sequence (DNA): TGTGCCAGCAGCGGGGGAAACACCATATATTTT.

The V and J genes are TRBV2 and TRBJ1-6; D remains unclear. V lost 0 bases to trimming and J lost 8 bases, with 8 bases between them. The CDR3 runs to 14 residues. Germline assignment: CDR1 SNHLY and CDR2 FYNNEI. CDR3 sequence reads: CASSEAPPHSPLHF. DNA of the CDR3: TGTGCCAGCAGTGAAGCCCCCCCTCATTCACCCCTCCACTTT.